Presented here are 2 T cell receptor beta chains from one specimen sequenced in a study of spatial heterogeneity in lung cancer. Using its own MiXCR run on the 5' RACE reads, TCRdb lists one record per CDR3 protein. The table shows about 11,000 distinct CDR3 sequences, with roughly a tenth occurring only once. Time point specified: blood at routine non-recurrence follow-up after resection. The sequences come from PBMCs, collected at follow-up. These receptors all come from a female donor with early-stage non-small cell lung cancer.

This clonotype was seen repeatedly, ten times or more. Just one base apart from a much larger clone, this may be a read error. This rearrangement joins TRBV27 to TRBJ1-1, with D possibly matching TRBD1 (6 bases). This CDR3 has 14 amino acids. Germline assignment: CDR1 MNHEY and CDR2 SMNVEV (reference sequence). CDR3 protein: CASRRGGQDTEVFF. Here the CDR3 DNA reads TGTGCCAGCAGGCGCGGGGGGCAGGACACTGAAGTTTTCTTT.

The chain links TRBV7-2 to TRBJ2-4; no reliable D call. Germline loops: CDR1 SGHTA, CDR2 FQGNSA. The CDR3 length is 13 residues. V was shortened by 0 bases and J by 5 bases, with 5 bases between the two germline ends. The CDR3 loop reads CASSLAIQNIQYF. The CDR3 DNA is TGTGCCAGCAGCTTAGCGATTCAAAACATTCAGTACTTC. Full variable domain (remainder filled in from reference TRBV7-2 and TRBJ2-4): GAGVSQSPSNKVTEKGKDVELRCDPISGHTALYWYRQSLGQGLEFLIYFQGNSAPDKSGLPSDRFSAERTGGSVSTLTIQRTQQEDSAVYLCASSLAIQNIQYFGAGTRLSVL.